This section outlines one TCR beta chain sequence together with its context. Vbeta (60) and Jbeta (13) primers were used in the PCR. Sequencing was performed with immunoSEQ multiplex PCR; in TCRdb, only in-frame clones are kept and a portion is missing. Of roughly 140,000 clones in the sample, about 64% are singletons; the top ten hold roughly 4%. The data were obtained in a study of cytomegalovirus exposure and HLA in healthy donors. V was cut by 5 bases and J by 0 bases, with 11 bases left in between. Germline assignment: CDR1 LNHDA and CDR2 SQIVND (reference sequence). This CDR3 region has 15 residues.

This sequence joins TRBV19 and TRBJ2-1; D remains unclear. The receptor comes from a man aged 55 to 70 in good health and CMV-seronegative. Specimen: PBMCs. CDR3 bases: TGTGCCAGTAGTGTTCTCGATAGCTCCTACAATGAGCAGTTCTTC. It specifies CASSVLDSSYNEQFF.